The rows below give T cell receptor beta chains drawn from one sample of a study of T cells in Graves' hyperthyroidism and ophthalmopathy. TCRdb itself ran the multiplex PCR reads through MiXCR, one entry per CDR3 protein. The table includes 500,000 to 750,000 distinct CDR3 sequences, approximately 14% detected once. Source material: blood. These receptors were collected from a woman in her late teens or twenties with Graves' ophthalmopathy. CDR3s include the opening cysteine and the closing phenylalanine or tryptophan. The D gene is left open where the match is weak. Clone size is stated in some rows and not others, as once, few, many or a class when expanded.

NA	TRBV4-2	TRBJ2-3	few	TGTGCCAGCAGCCAAGAGTCAGATACGCAGTATTTT	CASSQESDTQYF
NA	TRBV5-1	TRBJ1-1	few	TGCGCCAGCAGCTTGTATTCGAACACTGAAGCTTTCTTT	CASSLYSNTEAFF
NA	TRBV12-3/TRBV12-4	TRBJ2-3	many	TGTGCCAGCAGTCCTTTCAGGGGTGGGGATACGCAGTATTTT	CASSPFRGGDTQYF
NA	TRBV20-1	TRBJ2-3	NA	TGCAGTGTCAGGGGTCCCAGACTCACAGATACGCAGTATTTT	CSVRGPRLTDTQYF
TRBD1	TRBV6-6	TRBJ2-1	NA	TGTGCCAGCAGTTACCAGAGACAGGGGACTTTTAGGTTGTTCTTC	CASSYQRQGTFRLFF
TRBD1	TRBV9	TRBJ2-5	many	TGTGCCAGCAGCGCCGGGACAGCGAGGACTGAGACCCAGTACTTC	CASSAGTARTETQYF
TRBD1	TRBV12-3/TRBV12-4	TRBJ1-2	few	TGTGCCAGCACCCGGAACAGGGGGCGAGGCTATGGCTACACCTTC	CASTRNRGRGYGYTF
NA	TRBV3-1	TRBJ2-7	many	TGTGCCAGCAGCCAACGAAGCTCCTACGAGCAGTACTTC	CASSQRSSYEQYF
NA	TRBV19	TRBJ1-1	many	TGTGCCAGTAGTATAGTGGCGGAGAACACTGAAGCTTTCTTT	CASSIVAENTEAFF
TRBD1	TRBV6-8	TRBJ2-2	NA	TGTGCCAGCAGTTACAAGCGGACAGGGCCCACTTCCTCCCCCACCGGGGAGCTGTTTTTT	CASSYKRTGPTSSPTGELFF
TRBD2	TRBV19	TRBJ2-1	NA	TGTGCCACGACAACGGGAGGCCCCCACAATGAGCAGTTCTTC	CATTTGGPHNEQFF
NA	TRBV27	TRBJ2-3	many	TGTGCCAGCAGTCCGTGGGACCCAACAGATACGCAGTATTTT	CASSPWDPTDTQYF
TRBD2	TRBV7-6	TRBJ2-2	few	TGTGCCAGCAGCTTAGAGGCTAGCGGGAGACTTAGCGGGGAGCTGTTTTTT	CASSLEASGRLSGELFF
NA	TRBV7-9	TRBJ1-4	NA	TGTGCCAGCAGTCCCAGGGGATTGAATGAAAAACTGTTTTTT	CASSPRGLNEKLFF
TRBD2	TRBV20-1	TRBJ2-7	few	TGCAGTGCTAGAGACCTCTTGACTAGCGGGCCGGGCTACGAGCAGTACTTC	CSARDLLTSGPGYEQYF
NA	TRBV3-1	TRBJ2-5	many	TGTGCCAGCAGCCACTCGGCGGGGGAGACCCAGTACTTC	CASSHSAGETQYF
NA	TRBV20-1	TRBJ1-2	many	TGCAGTGCTAGCAACGGGGCGTCTGTCTACACCTTC	CSASNGASVYTF
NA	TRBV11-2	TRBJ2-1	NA	TGTGCCAGCAGCCCACGGGGCGTAACGGTCAGGTCCCTCCATGAGCAGTTCTTC	CASSPRGVTVRSLHEQFF
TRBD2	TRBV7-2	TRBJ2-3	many	TGTGCCAGCAGCTCGGGACTAGCGGGAGCAGATACGCAGTATTTT	CASSSGLAGADTQYF
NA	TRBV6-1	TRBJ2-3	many	TGTGCCAGCAGTACTCGGGTGGGGGGCTGGACAGATACGCAGTATTTT	CASSTRVGGWTDTQYF
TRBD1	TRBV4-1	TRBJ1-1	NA	TGCGCCAGCAGCGATTACGGACAGGGAAGCACTGAAGCTTTCTTT	CASSDYGQGSTEAFF
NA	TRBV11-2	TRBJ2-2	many	TGTGCCAGCAGCTTCCCCCTCGGGGGGCTGAACACCGGGGAGCTGTTTTTT	CASSFPLGGLNTGELFF
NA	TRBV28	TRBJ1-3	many	TGTGCCAGCAGTTTAGGGTTCAGGGCGGCAGCCTCTGGAAACACCATATATTTT	CASSLGFRAAASGNTIYF
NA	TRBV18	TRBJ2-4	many	TGTGCCAGCTCACCGGCGGGGACCAAAAACATTCAGTACTTC	CASSPAGTKNIQYF
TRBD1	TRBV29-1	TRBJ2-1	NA	TGCAGCCCCCTAGGGACAGGGTCCTACAATGAGCAGTTCTTC	CSPLGTGSYNEQFF
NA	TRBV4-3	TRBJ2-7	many	TGCGCCAGCAGCCAGTCTCAAGGGGCCTACGAGCAGTACTTC	CASSQSQGAYEQYF
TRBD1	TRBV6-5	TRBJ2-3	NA	TGTGCCAGCAGTTACTCTACAGGGGGCATTTTGGGAAATACGCAGTATTTT	CASSYSTGGILGNTQYF
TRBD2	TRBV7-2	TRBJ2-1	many	TGTGCCAGCAGCCGGACTAGCGGAGGGAATGAGCAGTTCTTC	CASSRTSGGNEQFF
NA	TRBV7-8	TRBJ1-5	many	TGTGCCAGCAGCTTGGTACGGAGCAATCAGCCCCAGCATTTT	CASSLVRSNQPQHF
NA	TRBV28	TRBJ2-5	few	TGTGCCAGCAGTTACCCGTGGGACTTC	CASSYPWDF
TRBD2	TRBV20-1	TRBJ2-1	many	TGCAGTGCTAGAGGACTAGCGGAGGGCTATGAGCAGTTCTTC	CSARGLAEGYEQFF
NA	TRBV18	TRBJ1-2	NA	TGTGCCAGCTCACCACCGTCCCAGGGGATCTATGGCTACACCTTC	CASSPPSQGIYGYTF
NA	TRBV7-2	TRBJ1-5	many	TGTGCCAGCAGTCCCCACGACAGGCAGCCCCAGCATTTT	CASSPHDRQPQHF
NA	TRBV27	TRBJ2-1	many	TGTGCCAGCAGGCCCTGGGGCGAGAGCAATGAGCAGTTCTTC	CASRPWGESNEQFF
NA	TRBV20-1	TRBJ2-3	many	TGCAGTGCTACCTCGGCGAGGGAACGCACAGATACGCAGTATTTT	CSATSARERTDTQYF
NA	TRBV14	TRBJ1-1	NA	TGCGCCAGCAGCCAAGAGGGCATCTGGGCTTTCTTT	CASSQEGIWAFF
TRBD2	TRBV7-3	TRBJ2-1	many	TGTGCCAGCAGTCGAGCGGGGGGGAGGGTGTTCTTC	CASSRAGGRVFF
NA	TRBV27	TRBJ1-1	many	TGTGCCACCAGACGCGGAGGGGACACTGAAGCTTTCTTT	CATRRGGDTEAFF
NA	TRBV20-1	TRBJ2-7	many	TGCAGTGCTAGAGTCTGGGCCCTACGCTCCTACGAGCAGTACTTC	CSARVWALRSYEQYF
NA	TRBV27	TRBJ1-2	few	TGTGCCAGCAGTCCCCGGGACCTCTATGGCTACACCTTC	CASSPRDLYGYTF
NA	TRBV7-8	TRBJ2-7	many	TGTGCCAGCAGCTTAGCGCTCAGACCCTACGAGCAGTACTTC	CASSLALRPYEQYF
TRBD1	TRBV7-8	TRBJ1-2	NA	TGTGCCAGCGGGGGGACAGGGGGCAACTATGGCTACACCTTC	CASGGTGGNYGYTF
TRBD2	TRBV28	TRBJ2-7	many	TGTGCCAGCAGTTTCCCCGTCCGAGTAGCGGGAGGAGCCTACGAGCAGTACTTC	CASSFPVRVAGGAYEQYF